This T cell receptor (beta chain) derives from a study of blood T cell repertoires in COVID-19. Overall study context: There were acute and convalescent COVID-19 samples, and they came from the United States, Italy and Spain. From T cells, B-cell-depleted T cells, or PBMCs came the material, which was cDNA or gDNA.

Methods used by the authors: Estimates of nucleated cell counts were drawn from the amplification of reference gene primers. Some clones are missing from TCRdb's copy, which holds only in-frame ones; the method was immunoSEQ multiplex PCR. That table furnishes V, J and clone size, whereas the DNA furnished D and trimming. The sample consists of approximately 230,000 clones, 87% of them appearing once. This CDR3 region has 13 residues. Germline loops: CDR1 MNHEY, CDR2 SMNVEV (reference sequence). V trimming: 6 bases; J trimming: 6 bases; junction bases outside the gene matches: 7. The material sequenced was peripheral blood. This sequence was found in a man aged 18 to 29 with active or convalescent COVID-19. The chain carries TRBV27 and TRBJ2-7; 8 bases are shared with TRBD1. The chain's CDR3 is CASRIITGGEQYF. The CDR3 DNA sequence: TGTGCCAGCAGAATAATAACAGGGGGCGAGCAGTACTTC.